These 20 T cell receptor beta chains were sequenced from one sample in a study of regulatory T cells in long-lasting Graves disease. The authors built TCR beta libraries using iRepertoire HTBI primers and Arm-PCR of CDR3 regions. TCRdb fed the multiplex PCR reads into MiXCR, producing one record per CDR3 protein. Here the sample spans approximately 470,000 distinct CDR3 sequences, around 16% being singletons. Time point reported: newly diagnosed GD, antithyroid drugs for less than 3 months. From RNA extracted from PBMCs, the TCR library was made. Another study also made use of these data, one on T cells in Graves' hyperthyroidism and ophthalmopathy.

Sequencing used peripheral blood mononuclear cells (PBMCs), obtained at new diagnosis, from a patient treated with antithyroid drugs. The source is a man aged 40-49 years with Graves disease.

V is TRBV12-3 or TRBV12-4 and J is TRBJ2-3; 9 bases match TRBD2. The CDR3 consists of 16 residues. Trimming took 8 bases from V and 1 from J; bases not matched to a gene: 10. CDR3: CASGLAGVLGTDTQYF. The CDR3 region has the DNA TGTGCCAGCGGCTTAGCGGGAGTCTTGGGCACAGATACGCAGTATTTT.

The gene calls are TRBV20-1 and TRBJ1-1; the D is unclear. CDR3 length equals 12 residues. CDR1 DFQATT and CDR2 SNEGSKA come from the germline V gene (reference sequence). Trimming took 3 bases from V and 7 from J, leaving 12 bases between them. The CDR3 region is CSASGSGIEAFF. Written as DNA, the CDR3 is TGCAGTGCTAGTGGATCGGGCATTGAAGCTTTCTTT.

J is TRBJ1-5 and V is TRBV6-2 or TRBV6-3, with D possibly TRBD1 on 6 matching bases. The CDR3 consists of 15 residues. The germline gives CDR1 MNHEY, CDR2 SVGEGT. Between the trimmed V and J ends, which lost 5 bases and 0 bases, there was a span of 11 bases. The CDR3 here is CASSNYRVSNQPQHF. In DNA form, the CDR3 reads TGTGCCAGCAGTAACTACAGGGTTAGCAATCAGCCCCAGCATTTT.

J is TRBJ2-3 and V is TRBV9; 10 bases are shared with TRBD2. The CDR3 sequence is 17 residues long. Germline CDR1 and CDR2: SGDLS and YYNGEE. V lost 3 bases to trimming and J lost 3 bases; unmatched junction nucleotides: 10. DNA for the CDR3: TGTGCCAGCAGCGACCGAGGACTAGCGGAAGGTACAGATACGCAGTATTTT. This sequence encodes CASSDRGLAEGTDTQYF. Full variable domain (missing parts from reference TRBV9 and TRBJ2-3): DSGVTQTPKHLITATGQRVTLRCSPRSGDLSVYWYQQSLDQGLQFLIQYYNGEERAKGNILERFSAQQFPDLHSELNLSSLELGDSALYFCASSDRGLAEGTDTQYFGPGTRLTVL.

This clonotype was detected ten times or more. The chain joins TRBV11-2 to TRBJ1-1; no definite D call. The CDR3 has 15 amino acids. V shed 4 bases and J shed 4 bases, with 16 bases lying between them. The germline CDR1 and CDR2 sequences are SGHAT and FQNNGV. The CDR3 protein is CASSSGYGGSTEAFF. The CDR3 nucleotides are TGTGCCAGCAGCTCAGGTTACGGAGGGAGCACTGAAGCTTTCTTT.

In the case of this clonotype: A read error may be the cause here, since a much bigger clone is one base away. J is TRBJ2-1 and V is TRBV7-9; D is ambiguous. CDR1 is SEHNR and CDR2 is FQNEAQ in the germline V gene (reference sequence). The V and J ends lost 5 bases and 5 bases respectively, with 16 bases between them. This CDR3 spans 15 amino acids. CDR3 sequence (DNA): TGTGCCAGCAGCCTTAGGGTAAACTACCACAATGAGCAGTTCTTC. This codes for CASSLRVNYHNEQFF.

The table lists this clonotype with many counts. V gene TRBV24-1 combines with J gene TRBJ2-4; D perhaps matches TRBD2 (6 bases). Trimming took 4 bases from V and 5 from J, leaving 8 bases between them. Germline V gene data show CDR1 as KGHDR and CDR2 as SFDVKD. This CDR3 is built from 13 residues. The CDR3 DNA reads as TGTGCCACCAGTGAGGGCGGGGAAAACATTCAGTACTTC. Translated, it gives CATSEGGENIQYF.

V is TRBV9 and J is TRBJ2-1; TRBD2 matches at 16 bases. Unmatched junction bases numbered 4, after V lost 3 bases and J lost 1 base. The CDR3 contains 18 residues. CDR1 SGDLS and CDR2 YYNGEE come from the germline V gene. CDR3 bases: TGTGCCAGCAGCGCGGGACTAGCGGGGGGGGGATCCTACAATGAGCAGTTCTTC. Translated: CASSAGLAGGGSYNEQFF.

With respect to this clonotype: This clone may be a read error of a much larger clone one base away. The chain carries TRBV7-2 and TRBJ1-6; 7 nucleotides match TRBD1. The germline CDR1 and CDR2 sequences are SGHTA and FQGNSA. The CDR3 totals 18 residues. CDR3 sequence (DNA): TGTGCCAGCAGCCCCCTGAGGACAGGACTCATCCATAATTCACCCCTCCGCTTT. Translating gives CASSPLRTGLIHNSPLRF. Combining the CDR3 with reference TRBV7-2 and TRBJ1-6 gives the whole variable domain GAGVSQSPSNKVTEKGKDVELRCDPISGHTALYWYRQSLGQGLEFLIYFQGNSAPDKSGLPSDRFSAERTGGSVSTLTIQRTQQEDSAVYLCASSPLRTGLIHNSPLRFGNGTRLTVT.

On this clonotype: This could be a read error, since a much larger clone is one nucleotide away. The chain uses TRBV25-1 and TRBJ2-6, with D hard to call. Trimming pared 3 bases from V and 0 bases from J, leaving 3 bases between. Germline values: CDR1 MGHDK, CDR2 SYGVNS. This CDR3 spans 14 amino acids. Here the CDR3 reads CASSDPSGANVLTF. The CDR3 bases are TGTGCCAGCAGTGACCCCTCTGGGGCCAACGTCCTGACTTTC. The whole variable domain, filled in from reference TRBV25-1 and TRBJ2-6, reads EADIYQTPRYLVIGTGKKITLECSQTMGHDKMYWYQQDPGMELHLIHYSYGVNSTEKGDLSSESTVSRIRTEHFPLTLESARPSHTSQYLCASSDPSGANVLTFGAGSRLTVL.

This clonotype was picked up many times. V and J are TRBV7-2 and TRBJ2-5; D is possibly TRBD1 (6 bases). This CDR3 spans 14 amino acids. Per germline, CDR1 SGHTA and CDR2 FQGNSA. Deletions cut 2 bases from V and 4 bases from J, with 11 bases between. The CDR3 bases are TGTGCCAGCAGCTTACAGGGGTTGGGAGAGACCCAGTACTTC. This translates into CASSLQGLGETQYF. The entire variable domain, with the rest obtained from reference TRBV7-2 and TRBJ2-5, is as follows: GAGVSQSPSNKVTEKGKDVELRCDPISGHTALYWYRQSLGQGLEFLIYFQGNSAPDKSGLPSDRFSAERTGGSVSTLTIQRTQQEDSAVYLCASSLQGLGETQYFGPGTRLLVL.

This clonotype was counted ten times or more. This chain connects TRBV28 to TRBJ1-5; 7 bases are a match to TRBD1. V lost 2 bases to trimming and J lost 7 bases; unmatched junction nucleotides: 5. The CDR3 covers 14 residues. The germline V gene has CDR1 MDHEN and CDR2 SYDVKM. CDR3 protein: CASSLGQAAQPQHF. The DNA of the CDR3 is TGTGCCAGCAGTTTAGGACAGGCTGCCCAGCCCCAGCATTTT. Based on the CDR3 plus reference TRBV28 and TRBJ1-5, the full variable domain is DVKVTQSSRYLVKRTGEKVFLECVQDMDHENMFWYRQDPGLGLRLIYFSYDVKMKEKGDIPEGYSVSREKKERFSLILESASTNQTSMYLCASSLGQAAQPQHFGDGTRLSIL.

The sample holds a few counts of this clonotype. J is TRBJ2-3 and V is TRBV29-1, with D maybe TRBD1 (5 bases). From germline, CDR1 is SQVTM and CDR2 ANQGSEA. Deletions cut 4 bases from V and 0 bases from J, with 14 bases between. The CDR3 extends over 15 amino acids. CDR3 DNA sequence: TGCAGCGTTGTATGGTGGGGCGCTAGCACAGATACGCAGTATTTT. Amino acid sequence: CSVVWWGASTDTQYF.

This clonotype was counted many times. The V gene is TRBV7-8, the J gene TRBJ2-1; the D is unclear. The CDR3 is 13 amino acids. From germline, CDR1 is SGHVS and CDR2 FQNEAQ. V was cut by 1 base and J by 14 bases, with 15 bases left in between. For the CDR3, the DNA is TGTGCCAGCAGCTTAGACCTGACTCATCGAGAGTTCTTC. It specifies CASSLDLTHREFF.

This clonotype came up a few times. The CDR3 nucleotides are TGTGCCAGCAGCTTGCGACTAGCGGGAGGGACCCGCTACGAGCAGTACTTC. Translated, it gives CASSLRLAGGTRYEQYF. The chain has TRBV5-8 and TRBJ2-7; 14 bases line up with TRBD2. The CDR3 loop spans 17 amino acids. Germline V gene lookup returns CDR1 SGHTS and CDR2 YDEGEE. The ends lost 1 base at V and 3 bases at J; junction bases unmatched: 6.

This chain uses TRBV20-1 with TRBJ2-3, with a weak D call TRBD1 (5 bases). Germline loops: CDR1 DFQATT, CDR2 SNEGSKA (reference sequence). The CDR3 extends over 11 amino acids. The V end was cut by 3 bases, the J end by 8 bases, with 9 bases between. CDR3 DNA sequence: TGCAGTGCTAGTTGGGGCAGTACGCAGTATTTT. Translating it yields CSASWGSTQYF.

This clonotype occurred many times. This rearrangement joins TRBV12-3 or TRBV12-4 to TRBJ1-5, with 8 bases identical to TRBD1. The length of the CDR3 is 16 residues. The V and J ends lost 7 bases and 1 base, in that order; junction bases with no gene match: 9. CDR3 loop: CASTRTGRGSNQPQHF. The CDR3, as DNA: TGTGCCAGCACCCGGACAGGGCGAGGGAGCAATCAGCCCCAGCATTTT.

The V and J genes are TRBV5-6 and TRBJ2-1, with D possibly called TRBD1 or TRBD2 (5 bases each). Germline CDR1 is SGHDT and CDR2 is YYEEEE. The CDR3 length is 15 residues. Between the trimmed V and J ends, which lost 4 bases and 7 bases, there was a span of 18 bases. This CDR3 is CASSLLGAPLNEQFF. The CDR3 nucleotides are TGTGCCAGCAGCCTCCTCGGGGCTCCACTAAATGAGCAGTTCTTC.

There are a few counts of this clonotype. V gene TRBV5-5 combines with J gene TRBJ2-3, with D uncertain. V lost 0 bases and J lost 4, with 9 bases in between. The CDR3 totals 14 residues. Germline CDR1 SGHKS, CDR2 YYEKEE (reference sequence). The CDR3 nucleotides are TGTGCCAGCAGCTTGGTGATAGCTCCAGATACGCAGTATTTT. Translating gives CASSLVIAPDTQYF.

This clonotype was observed many times. CDR3: CASSPAGLSYEQYF. The CDR3, as DNA: TGTGCCAGCAGCCCAGCGGGACTCTCCTACGAGCAGTACTTC. The genes are TRBV28 and TRBJ2-7; 7 bases match TRBD2. Germline CDR1 is MDHEN and CDR2 is SYDVKM. After removal of 6 bases from V and 0 bases from J, the junction contained 5 bases not matched to a gene. This CDR3 has 14 residues.